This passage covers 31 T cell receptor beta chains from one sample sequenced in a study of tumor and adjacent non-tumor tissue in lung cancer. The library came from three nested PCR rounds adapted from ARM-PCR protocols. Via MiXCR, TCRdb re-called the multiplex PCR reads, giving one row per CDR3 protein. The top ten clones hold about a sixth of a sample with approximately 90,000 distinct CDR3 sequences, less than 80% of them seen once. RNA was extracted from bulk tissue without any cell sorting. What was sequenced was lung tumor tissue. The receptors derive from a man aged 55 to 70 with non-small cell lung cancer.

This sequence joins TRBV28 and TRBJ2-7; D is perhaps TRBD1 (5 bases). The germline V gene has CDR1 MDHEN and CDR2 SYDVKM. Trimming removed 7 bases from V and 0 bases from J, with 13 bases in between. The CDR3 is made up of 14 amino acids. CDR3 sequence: CASTGQSVSYEQYF. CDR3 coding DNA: TGTGCCAGCACCGGACAATCCGTCTCCTACGAGCAGTACTTC.

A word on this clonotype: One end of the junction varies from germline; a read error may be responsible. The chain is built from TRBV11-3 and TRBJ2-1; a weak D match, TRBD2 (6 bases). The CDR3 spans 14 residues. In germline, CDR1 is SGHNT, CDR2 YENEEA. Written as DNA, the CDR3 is TGTGCCAGCAAGCGGACTACTGCGTCTACTGAGCGGTTCTTC. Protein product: CASKRTTASTERFF.

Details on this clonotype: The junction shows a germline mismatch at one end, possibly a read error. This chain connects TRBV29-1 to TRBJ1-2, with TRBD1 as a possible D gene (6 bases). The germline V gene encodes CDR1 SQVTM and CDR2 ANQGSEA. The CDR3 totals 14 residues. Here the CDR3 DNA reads TGCAGCGTTGAATTAGGGGGTCGCAGTGGCGGCTACACCTTT. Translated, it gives CSVELGGRSGGYTF.

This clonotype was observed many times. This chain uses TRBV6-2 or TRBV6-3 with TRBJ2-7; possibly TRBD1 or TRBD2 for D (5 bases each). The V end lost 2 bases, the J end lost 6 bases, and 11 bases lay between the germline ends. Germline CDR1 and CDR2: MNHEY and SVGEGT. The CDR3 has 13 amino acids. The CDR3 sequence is CASSYTGTGEQYF. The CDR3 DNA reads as TGTGCCAGCAGTTACACGGGGACGGGCGAGCAGTACTTC.

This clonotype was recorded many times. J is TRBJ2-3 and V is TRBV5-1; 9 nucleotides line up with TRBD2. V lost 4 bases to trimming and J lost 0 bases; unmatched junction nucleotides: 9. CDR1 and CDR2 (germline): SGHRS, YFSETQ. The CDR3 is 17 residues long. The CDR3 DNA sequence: TGCGCCAGCAGCCTACGACCGACTAGCGGAAGCACAGATACGCAGTATTTT. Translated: CASSLRPTSGSTDTQYF.

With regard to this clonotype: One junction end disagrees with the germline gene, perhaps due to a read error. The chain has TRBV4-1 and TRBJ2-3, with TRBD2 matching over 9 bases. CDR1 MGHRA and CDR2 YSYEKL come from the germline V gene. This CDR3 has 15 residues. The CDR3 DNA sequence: TGCGCCAGCAACTATAGCGGGAGTAGCAGAGATACGCGGTATTTT. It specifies CASNYSGSSRDTRYF.

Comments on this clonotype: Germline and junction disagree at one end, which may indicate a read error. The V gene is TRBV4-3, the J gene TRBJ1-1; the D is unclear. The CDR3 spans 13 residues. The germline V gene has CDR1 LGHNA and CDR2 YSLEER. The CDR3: CASSQDQATETFF. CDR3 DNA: TGCGCCAGCAGCCAGGATCAGGCCACTGAAACTTTCTTT.

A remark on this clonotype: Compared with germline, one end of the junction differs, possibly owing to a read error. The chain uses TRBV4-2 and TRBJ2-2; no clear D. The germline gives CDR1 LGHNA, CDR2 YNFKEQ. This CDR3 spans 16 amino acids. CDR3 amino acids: CASSPSITLNTGELFF. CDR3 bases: TGCGCCAGCAGCCCTTCCATAACTTTGAACACCGGGGAGCTGTTTTTT.

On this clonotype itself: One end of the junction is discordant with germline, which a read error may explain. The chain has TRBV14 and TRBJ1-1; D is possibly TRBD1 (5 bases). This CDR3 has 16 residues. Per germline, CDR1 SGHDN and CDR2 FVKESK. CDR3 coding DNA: TGTGCCAGTGAATCAACAGTCGACGGGGGGAGCACTGGAGCTTTCTTT. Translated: CASESTVDGGSTGAFF.

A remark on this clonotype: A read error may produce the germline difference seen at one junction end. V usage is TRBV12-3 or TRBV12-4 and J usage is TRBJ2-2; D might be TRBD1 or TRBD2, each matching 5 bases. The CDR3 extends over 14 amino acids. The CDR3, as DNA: TGTACCAGCAGTTGGGCCAGGGTCCCCGGGGAGCAGTTTTTT. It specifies CTSSWARVPGEQFF.

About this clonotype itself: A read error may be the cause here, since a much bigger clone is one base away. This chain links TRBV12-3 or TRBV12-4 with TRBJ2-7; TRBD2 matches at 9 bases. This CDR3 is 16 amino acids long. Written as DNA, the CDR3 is TGTGCCAGCAGCTTAATTAGCGGGGGAATCTCCTACGGGCAGTACTTC. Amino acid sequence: CASSLISGGISYGQYF.

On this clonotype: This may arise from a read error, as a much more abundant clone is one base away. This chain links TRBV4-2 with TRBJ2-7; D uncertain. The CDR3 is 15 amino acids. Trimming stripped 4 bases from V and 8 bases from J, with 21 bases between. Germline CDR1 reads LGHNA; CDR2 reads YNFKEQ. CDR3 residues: CASSPGGSGSHKQYF. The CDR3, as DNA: TGTGCCAGCAGCCCCGGTGGTTCCGGCAGCCACAAGCAGTACTTC.

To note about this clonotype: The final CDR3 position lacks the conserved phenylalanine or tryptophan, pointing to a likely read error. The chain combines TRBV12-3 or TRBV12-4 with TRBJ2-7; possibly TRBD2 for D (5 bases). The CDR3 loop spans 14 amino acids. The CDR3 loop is CPSSLWADGGEQYY. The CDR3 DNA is TGTCCCAGCAGTTTATGGGCGGACGGAGGCGAGCAGTACTAC.

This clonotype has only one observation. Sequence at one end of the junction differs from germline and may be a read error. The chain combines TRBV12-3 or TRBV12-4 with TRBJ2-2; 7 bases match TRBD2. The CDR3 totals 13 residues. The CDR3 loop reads CASSPELSGELFF. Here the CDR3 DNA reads TGTGCCAGCAGTCCTGAGCTGAGCGGGGAGCTGTTTTTC.

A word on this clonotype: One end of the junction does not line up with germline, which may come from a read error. CDR3 coding DNA: TGTGCCAGCACTTTAGGGGTAGATTATTCACCGCTCCACTTT. Amino acids: CASTLGVDYSPLHF. The rearrangement uses TRBV12-3 or TRBV12-4 and TRBJ1-6, with TRBD1 as a possible D gene (5 bases). The CDR3 covers 14 residues.

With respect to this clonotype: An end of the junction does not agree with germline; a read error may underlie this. CDR3 DNA sequence: TGTGCCAGCAGCGCACGGACAGGGAACAATCAGTCCCAGCATTTT. It translates to CASSARTGNNQSQHF. The chain recombines TRBV7-8 with TRBJ1-5; TRBD1 matches at 8 bases. CDR1 is SGHVS, CDR2 FQNEAQ, per germline. The length of the CDR3 is 15 residues. The variable domain in full, completed from reference TRBV7-8 and TRBJ1-5, reads GAGVSQSPRYKVAKRGQDVALRCDPISGHVSLFWYQQALGQGPEFLTYFQNEAQLDKSGLPSDRFFAERPEGSVSTLKIQRTQQEDSAVYLCASSARTGNNQSQHFGDGTRLSIL.

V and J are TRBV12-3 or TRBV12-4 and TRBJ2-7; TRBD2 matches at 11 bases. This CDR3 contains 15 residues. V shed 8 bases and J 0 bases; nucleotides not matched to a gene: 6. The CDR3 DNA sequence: TGTGCCAGCGAGATTAGCGGGAGGGCCTCCTACGAGCAGTACTTC. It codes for CASEISGRASYEQYF.

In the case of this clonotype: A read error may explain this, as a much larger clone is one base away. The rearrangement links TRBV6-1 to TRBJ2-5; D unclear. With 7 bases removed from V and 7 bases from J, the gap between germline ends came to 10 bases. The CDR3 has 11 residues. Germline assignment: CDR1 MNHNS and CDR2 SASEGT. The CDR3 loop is CASTSWGTQYF. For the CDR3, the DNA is TGTGCCAGCACGTCGTGGGGGACCCAGTACTTC.

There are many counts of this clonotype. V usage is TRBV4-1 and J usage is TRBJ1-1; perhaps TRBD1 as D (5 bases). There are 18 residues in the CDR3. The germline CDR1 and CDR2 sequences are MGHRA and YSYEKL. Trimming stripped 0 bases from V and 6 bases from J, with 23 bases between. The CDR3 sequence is CASSQEGLGVVGRAEAFF. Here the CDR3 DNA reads TGCGCCAGCAGCCAAGAGGGACTGGGGGTTGTTGGTCGGGCTGAAGCTTTCTTT.

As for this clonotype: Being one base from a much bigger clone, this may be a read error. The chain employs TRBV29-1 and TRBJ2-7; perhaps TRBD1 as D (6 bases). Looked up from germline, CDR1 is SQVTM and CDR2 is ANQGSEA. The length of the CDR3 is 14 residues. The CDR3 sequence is CGVVLQGLSYEQYF. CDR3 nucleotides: TGCGGCGTTGTATTACAGGGCTTATCCTACGAGCAGTACTTC.

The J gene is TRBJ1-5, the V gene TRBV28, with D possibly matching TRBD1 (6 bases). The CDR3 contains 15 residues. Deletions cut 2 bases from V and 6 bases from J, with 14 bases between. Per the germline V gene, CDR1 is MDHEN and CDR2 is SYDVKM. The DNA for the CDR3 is TGTGCCAGCAGTTTAGCGCAGGGGTCTGTTCAGCCCCAGCATTTT. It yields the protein CASSLAQGSVQPQHF. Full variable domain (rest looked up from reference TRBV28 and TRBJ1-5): DVKVTQSSRYLVKRTGEKVFLECVQDMDHENMFWYRQDPGLGLRLIYFSYDVKMKEKGDIPEGYSVSREKKERFSLILESASTNQTSMYLCASSLAQGSVQPQHFGDGTRLSIL.

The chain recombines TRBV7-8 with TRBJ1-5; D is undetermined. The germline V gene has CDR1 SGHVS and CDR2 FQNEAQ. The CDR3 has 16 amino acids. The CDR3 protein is CAGNLDGSRSRQPQHF. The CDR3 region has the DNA TGTGCTGGCAACTTAGACGGCAGTCGTTCAAGGCAGCCCCAGCATTTT.

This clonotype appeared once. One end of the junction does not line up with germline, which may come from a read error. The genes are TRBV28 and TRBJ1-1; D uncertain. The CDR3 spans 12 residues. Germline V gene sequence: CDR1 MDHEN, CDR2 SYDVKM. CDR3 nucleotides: TGTCCCAGCAGTTTAGGAGGACGGGAACGTAGCTTT. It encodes CPSSLGGRERSF.

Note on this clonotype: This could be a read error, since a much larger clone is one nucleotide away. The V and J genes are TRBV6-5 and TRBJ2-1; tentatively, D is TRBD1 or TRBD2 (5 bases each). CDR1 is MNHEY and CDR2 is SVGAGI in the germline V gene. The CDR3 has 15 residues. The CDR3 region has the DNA TGTGTCAGCACTAAGGGACGGAGCTCCTACAATGAGCAGTTCTTC. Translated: CVSTKGRSSYNEQFF.

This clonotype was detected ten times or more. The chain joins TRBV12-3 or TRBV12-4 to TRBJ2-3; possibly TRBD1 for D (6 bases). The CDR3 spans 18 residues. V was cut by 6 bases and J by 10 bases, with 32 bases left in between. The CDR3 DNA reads TGTGCCAGCAGCCCCCCGAGGTTTAGCAAACCATCCTCAGGGGCGCAGTATTTT. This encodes CASSPPRFSKPSSGAQYF.

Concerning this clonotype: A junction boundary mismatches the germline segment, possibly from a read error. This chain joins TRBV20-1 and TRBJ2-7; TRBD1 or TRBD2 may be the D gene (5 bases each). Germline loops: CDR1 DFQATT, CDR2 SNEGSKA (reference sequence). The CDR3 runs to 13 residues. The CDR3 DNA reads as TGCAGTGCTAGGAGGGGCCCTGCCTACGTGCAGTGCTTC. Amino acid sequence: CSARRGPAYVQCF.

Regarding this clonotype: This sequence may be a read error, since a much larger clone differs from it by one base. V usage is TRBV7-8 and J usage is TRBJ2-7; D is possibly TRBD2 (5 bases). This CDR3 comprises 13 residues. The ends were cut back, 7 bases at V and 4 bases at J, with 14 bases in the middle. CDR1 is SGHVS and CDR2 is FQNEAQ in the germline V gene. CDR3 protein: CASNFEGFYEQYF. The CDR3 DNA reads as TGTGCCAGCAACTTCGAGGGCTTTTACGAGCAGTACTTC.

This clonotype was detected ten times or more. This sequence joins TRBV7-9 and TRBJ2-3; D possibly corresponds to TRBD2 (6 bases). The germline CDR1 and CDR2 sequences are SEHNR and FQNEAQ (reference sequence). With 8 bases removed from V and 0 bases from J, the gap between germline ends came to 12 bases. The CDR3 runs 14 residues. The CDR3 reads CASALGTSTDTQYF. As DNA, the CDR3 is TGTGCCAGCGCTCTGGGGACTAGCACAGATACGCAGTATTTT.

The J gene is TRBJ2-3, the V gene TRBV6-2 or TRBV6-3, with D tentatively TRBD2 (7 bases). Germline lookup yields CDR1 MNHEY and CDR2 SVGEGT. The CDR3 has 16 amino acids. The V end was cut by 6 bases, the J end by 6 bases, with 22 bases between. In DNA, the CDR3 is TGTGCCAGCAGCCCTACTAGTGGGGGGGCAGTTGATACGCAGTATTTT. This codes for CASSPTSGGAVDTQYF.

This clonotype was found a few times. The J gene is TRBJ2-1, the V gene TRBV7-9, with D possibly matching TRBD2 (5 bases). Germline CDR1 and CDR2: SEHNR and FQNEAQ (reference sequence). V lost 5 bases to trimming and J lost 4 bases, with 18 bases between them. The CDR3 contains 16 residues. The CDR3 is CASSPPGTEFYNEQFF. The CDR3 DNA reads TGTGCCAGCAGCCCACCGGGAACAGAGTTTTACAATGAGCAGTTCTTC.

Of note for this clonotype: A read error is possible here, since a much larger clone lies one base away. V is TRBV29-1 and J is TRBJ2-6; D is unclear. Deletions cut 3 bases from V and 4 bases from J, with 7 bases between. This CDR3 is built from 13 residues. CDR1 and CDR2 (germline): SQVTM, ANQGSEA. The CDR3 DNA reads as TGCAGCGTTGAGGACGTCGGGGCCAACGTCCTGACTTTC. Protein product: CSVEDVGANVLTF.